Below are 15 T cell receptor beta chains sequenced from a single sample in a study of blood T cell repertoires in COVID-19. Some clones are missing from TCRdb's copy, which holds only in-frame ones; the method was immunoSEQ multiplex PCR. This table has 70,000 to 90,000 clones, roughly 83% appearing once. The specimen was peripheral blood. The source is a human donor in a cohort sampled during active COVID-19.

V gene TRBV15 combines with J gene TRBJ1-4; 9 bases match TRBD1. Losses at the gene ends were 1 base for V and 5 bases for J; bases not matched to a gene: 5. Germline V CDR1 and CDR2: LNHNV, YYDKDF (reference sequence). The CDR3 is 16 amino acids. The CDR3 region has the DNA TGTGCCACCAGCAGAGGGGACAGGGTGGGAAATGAAAAACTGTTTTTT. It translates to CATSRGDRVGNEKLFF.

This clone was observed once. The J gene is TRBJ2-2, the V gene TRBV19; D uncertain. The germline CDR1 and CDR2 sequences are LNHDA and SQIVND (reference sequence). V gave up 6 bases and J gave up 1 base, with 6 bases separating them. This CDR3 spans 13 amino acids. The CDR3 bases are TGTGCCAGTAGCCAATTGAACACCGGGGAGCTGTTTTTT. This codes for CASSQLNTGELFF.

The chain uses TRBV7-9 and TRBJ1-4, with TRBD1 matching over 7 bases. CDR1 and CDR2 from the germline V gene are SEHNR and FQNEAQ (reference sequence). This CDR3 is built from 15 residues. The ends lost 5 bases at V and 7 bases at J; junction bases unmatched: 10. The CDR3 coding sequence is TGTGCCAGCAGCGCAACGGGACAGTGGGCTGAAAAACTGTTTTTT. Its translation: CASSATGQWAEKLFF.

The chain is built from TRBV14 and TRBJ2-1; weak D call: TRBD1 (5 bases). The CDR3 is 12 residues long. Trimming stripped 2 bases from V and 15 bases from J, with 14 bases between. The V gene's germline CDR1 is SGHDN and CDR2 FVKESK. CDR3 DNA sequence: TGTGCCAGCAGCCAATTGACAGTAACTCTGTTCTTC. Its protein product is CASSQLTVTLFF.

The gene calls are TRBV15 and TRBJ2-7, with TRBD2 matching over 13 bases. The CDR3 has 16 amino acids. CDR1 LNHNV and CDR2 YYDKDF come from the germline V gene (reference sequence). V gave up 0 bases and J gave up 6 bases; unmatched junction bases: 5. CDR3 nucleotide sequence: TGTGCCACCAGCAGAGACTCCAGACTAGCGGGAGGCGAGCAGTACTTC. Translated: CATSRDSRLAGGEQYF.

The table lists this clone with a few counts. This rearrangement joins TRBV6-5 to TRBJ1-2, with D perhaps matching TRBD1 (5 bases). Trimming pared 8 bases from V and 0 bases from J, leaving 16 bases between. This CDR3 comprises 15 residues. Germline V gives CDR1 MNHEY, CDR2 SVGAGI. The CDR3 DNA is TGTGCCAGCGGGGGGGAGGGGTTTTCTAACTATGGCTACACCTTC. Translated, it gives CASGGEGFSNYGYTF.

CDR3 DNA sequence: TGTGCCAGCAGCCCCCTATTGGGACTAGAGTTTGAGCAGTTCTTC. Protein product: CASSPLLGLEFEQFF. This chain connects TRBV9 to TRBJ2-1; 8 bases match TRBD2. The V gene's germline CDR1 is SGDLS and CDR2 YYNGEE. The junction had 12 bases not matched to a gene; V was cut back by 4 bases and J by 9 bases. The CDR3 loop spans 15 amino acids.

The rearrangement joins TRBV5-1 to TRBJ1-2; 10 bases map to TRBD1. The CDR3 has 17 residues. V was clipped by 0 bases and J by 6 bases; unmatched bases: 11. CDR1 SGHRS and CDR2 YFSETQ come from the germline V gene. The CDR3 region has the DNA TGCGCCAGCAGCTTGGATAGGGGACAGGGGAGTGGAAATGGCTACACCTTC. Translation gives CASSLDRGQGSGNGYTF.

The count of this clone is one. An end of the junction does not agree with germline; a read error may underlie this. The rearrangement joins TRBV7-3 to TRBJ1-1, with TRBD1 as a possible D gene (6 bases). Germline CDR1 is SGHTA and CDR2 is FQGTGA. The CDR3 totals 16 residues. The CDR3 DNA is TGTGCCAGCAGCCAAACTACCGGGACAATGAACATTGAAGCTTTCTTT. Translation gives CASSQTTGTMNIEAFF.

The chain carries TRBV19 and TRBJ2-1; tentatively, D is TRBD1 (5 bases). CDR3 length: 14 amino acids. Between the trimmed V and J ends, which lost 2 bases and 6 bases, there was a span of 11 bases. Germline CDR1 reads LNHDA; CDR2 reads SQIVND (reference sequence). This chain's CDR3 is CASSIIPQGNEQFF. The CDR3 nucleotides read TGTGCCAGTAGTATAATTCCGCAGGGCAATGAGCAGTTCTTC.

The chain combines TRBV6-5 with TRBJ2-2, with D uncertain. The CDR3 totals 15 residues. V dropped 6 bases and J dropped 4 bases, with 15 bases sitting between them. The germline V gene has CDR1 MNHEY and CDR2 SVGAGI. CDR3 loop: CASSVTGLLTGELFF. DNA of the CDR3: TGTGCCAGCAGCGTAACGGGTCTACTCACCGGGGAGCTGTTTTTT.

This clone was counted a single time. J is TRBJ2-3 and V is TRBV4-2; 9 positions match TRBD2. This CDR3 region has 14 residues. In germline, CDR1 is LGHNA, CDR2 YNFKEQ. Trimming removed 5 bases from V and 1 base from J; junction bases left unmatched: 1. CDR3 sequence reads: CASSIAGGTDTQYF. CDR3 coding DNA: TGTGCCAGCAGCATAGCGGGAGGCACAGATACGCAGTATTTT.

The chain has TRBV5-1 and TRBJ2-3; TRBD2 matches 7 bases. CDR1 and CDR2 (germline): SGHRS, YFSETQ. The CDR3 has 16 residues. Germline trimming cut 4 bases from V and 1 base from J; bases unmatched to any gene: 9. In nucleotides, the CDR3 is TGCGCCAGCAGCACCGATCTAGCGGCAGGCACAGATACGCAGTATTTT. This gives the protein CASSTDLAAGTDTQYF.

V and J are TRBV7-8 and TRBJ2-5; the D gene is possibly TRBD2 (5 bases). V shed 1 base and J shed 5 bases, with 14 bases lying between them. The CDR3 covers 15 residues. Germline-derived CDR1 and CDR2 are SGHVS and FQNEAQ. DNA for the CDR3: TGTGCCAGCAGCTTAGGGGCGGACCGCGGGGAGACCCAGTACTTC. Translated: CASSLGADRGETQYF.

This CDR3 is CASSYSASTSYNEQFF. The CDR3 DNA reads as TGTGCCAGCAGTTACTCAGCGTCGACCTCCTACAATGAGCAGTTCTTC. The chain uses TRBV6-6 and TRBJ2-1; no definite D call. Germline loops: CDR1 MNHNY, CDR2 SVGAGI (reference sequence). This CDR3 comprises 16 residues. V was cut by 0 bases and J by 0 bases, with 9 bases left in between.